A single sample gave rise to the 25 T cell receptor beta chains below, sequenced in a study of T cells in Graves' hyperthyroidism and ophthalmopathy. RNA transcripts served as the template for amplifying TCR beta CDR3 regions. HTBI primers drove first-round RT-PCR of the TCR CDR3. TCRdb reanalysed the multiplex PCR reads using MiXCR and keeps one entry per CDR3 protein. The repertoire holds around 350,000 distinct CDR3 sequences, around a sixth seen once, with about 30% in the top ten. The sequenced sample consisted of blood. These receptor sequences come from a woman aged 18-29 years with Graves' hyperthyroidism that later progressed to Graves' ophthalmopathy.

The chain couples TRBV20-1 to TRBJ2-1; D unclear. CDR3 length: 13 residues. Germline CDR1 DFQATT, CDR2 SNEGSKA (reference sequence). Trimming took 3 bases from V and 6 from J, leaving 12 bases between them. The CDR3 here is CSARSPFSNEQFF. In DNA, the CDR3 is TGCAGTGCTAGGAGTCCTTTCAGCAATGAGCAGTTCTTC.

V and J are TRBV7-2 and TRBJ2-3; D ambiguous. The CDR3 is 14 amino acids. Germline assignment: CDR1 SGHTA and CDR2 FQGNSA. Trimming cost V 0 bases and J 6 bases, with 10 bases left between them. DNA for the CDR3: TGTGCCAGCAGCTTAGCGGTCACCGCGGATACGCAGTATTTT. Protein sequence: CASSLAVTADTQYF.

Of note for this clonotype: This may come from a read error, since a much larger clone is one base off. V and J are TRBV7-6 and TRBJ2-1; D possibly matches TRBD1 or TRBD2 (5 bases each). CDR3 length: 11 amino acids. V gave up 5 bases and J gave up 8 bases, with 7 bases separating them. Germline V CDR1 and CDR2: SGHVS, FNYEAQ. In DNA form, the CDR3 reads TGTGCCAGCAGCCGGGGCCATGAGCAGTTCTTC. Encoded protein: CASSRGHEQFF.

This clonotype was found a few times. The chain links TRBV4-2 to TRBJ1-5; a weak D match, TRBD1 (6 bases). Germline loops: CDR1 LGHNA, CDR2 YNFKEQ. CDR3 length: 15 residues. Trimming removed 0 bases at V and 7 bases at J, with 13 bases between. The CDR3 sequence is CASSQESGGGQPQHF. In nucleotides, the CDR3 is TGTGCCAGCAGCCAAGAGTCTGGGGGGGGCCAGCCCCAGCATTTT.

The chain carries TRBV18 and TRBJ2-7; 9 bases match TRBD1. The length of the CDR3 is 15 residues. V shed 0 bases, J shed 3 bases, and the junction held 3 bases outside the gene matches. Germline V gene sequence: CDR1 KGHSH, CDR2 LQKENI. CDR3 region: CASSPPGTGIYEQYF. Written as DNA, the CDR3 is TGTGCCAGCTCACCACCCGGGACAGGGATCTACGAGCAGTACTTC.

This clonotype was observed a few times. The chain is built from TRBV4-1 and TRBJ1-4; 8 bases are a match to TRBD1. The CDR3 runs to 16 residues. Germline V CDR1 and CDR2: MGHRA, YSYEKL. The junction had 7 bases not matched to a gene; V was cut back by 1 base and J by 6 bases. CDR3 DNA sequence: TGCGCCAGCAGCCAAGCCGGACAGGGAGTAGATGAAAAACTGTTTTTT. Translating gives CASSQAGQGVDEKLFF.

This CDR3 reads CASRPGDRGIGTQYF. CDR3 in DNA: TGCGCCAGCAGACCCGGGGACAGGGGAATCGGGACCCAGTACTTC. This chain links TRBV5-1 with TRBJ2-5; TRBD1 aligns across 10 bases. The CDR3 sequence is 15 residues long. The germline V gene encodes CDR1 SGHRS and CDR2 YFSETQ. Trimming removed 5 bases from V and 7 bases from J; junction bases left unmatched: 11.

This clonotype is labeled medium-sized. The V call is TRBV28, the J call TRBJ2-5; 7 nucleotides align to TRBD1. CDR1 and CDR2 from the germline V gene are MDHEN and SYDVKM. This CDR3 region has 15 residues. Trimming at V came to 5 bases and at J to 5 bases, leaving 11 bases not matched to a gene. The CDR3 DNA is TGTGCCAGCAGTAAGACAGGGTTTGGGGCGGAGACCCAGTACTTC. Amino acids: CASSKTGFGAETQYF.

This clonotype was detected only a few times. J is TRBJ1-4 and V is TRBV4-1; possible D gene TRBD1, 5 bases. The CDR3 runs 13 residues. The germline CDR1 and CDR2 sequences are MGHRA and YSYEKL. Trimming cost V 3 bases and J 8 bases, with 10 bases left between them. The DNA for the CDR3 is TGCGCCAGCAGCCAGCAGGGTCTCGAAAAACTGTTTTTT. Its protein is CASSQQGLEKLFF.

This clonotype was detected ten times or more. CDR3 nucleotide sequence: TGTGCCAGCAGTTTCAGGGGGCTAGACTCCGAGCAGTACTTC. It codes for CASSFRGLDSEQYF. The J gene is TRBJ2-7, the V gene TRBV28; 8 bases fit TRBD1. Germline lookup yields CDR1 MDHEN and CDR2 SYDVKM. V shed 3 bases, J shed 6 bases, and the junction held 7 bases outside the gene matches. The CDR3 length is 14 residues. Based on the CDR3 plus reference TRBV28 and TRBJ2-7, the full variable domain is DVKVTQSSRYLVKRTGEKVFLECVQDMDHENMFWYRQDPGLGLRLIYFSYDVKMKEKGDIPEGYSVSREKKERFSLILESASTNQTSMYLCASSFRGLDSEQYFGPGTRLTVT.

This clonotype was seen a handful of times. The chain recombines TRBV19 with TRBJ1-5; a possible D gene is TRBD1 (6 bases). Looked up from germline, CDR1 is LNHDA and CDR2 is SQIVND (reference sequence). V lost 6 bases, J lost 0 bases, and 15 bases lay in between. CDR3 size: 16 residues. CDR3 DNA: TGTGCCAGTAGCGAAACGACAGGTTTTAGCAATCAGCCCCAGCATTTT. Translating it yields CASSETTGFSNQPQHF. The full variable domain, in which reference TRBV19 and TRBJ1-5 provide the parts outside the CDR3, is DGGITQSPKYLFRKEGQNVTLSCEQNLNHDAMYWYRQDPGQGLRLIYYSQIVNDFQKGDIAEGYSVSREKKESFPLTVTSAQKNPTAFYLCASSETTGFSNQPQHFGDGTRLSIL.

This clonotype was counted many times. The V call is TRBV2, the J call TRBJ1-1; D possibly corresponds to TRBD1 (6 bases). Trimming took off 5 bases at V and 1 base at J, with 8 bases between the two ends. Germline values: CDR1 SNHLY, CDR2 FYNNEI. The CDR3 is made up of 13 amino acids. Here the CDR3 reads CASSKGGNTEAFF. The CDR3 nucleotides read TGTGCCAGCAGTAAGGGGGGGAACACTGAAGCTTTCTTT. Full variable domain (rest looked up from reference TRBV2 and TRBJ1-1): EPEVTQTPSHQVTQMGQEVILRCVPISNHLYFYWYRQILGQKVEFLVSFYNNEISEKSEIFDDQFSVERPDGSNFTLKIRSTKLEDSAMYFCASSKGGNTEAFFGQGTRLTVV.

This clonotype was observed many times. The chain couples TRBV4-3 to TRBJ2-1; 7 nucleotides align to TRBD2. CDR1 is LGHNA, CDR2 YSLEER, per germline. V gave up 0 bases and J gave up 8 bases; unmatched junction bases: 4. The CDR3 consists of 14 residues. The CDR3 is CASSQEPTSHEQFF. CDR3 coding DNA: TGCGCCAGCAGCCAAGAGCCGACTAGCCATGAGCAGTTCTTC.

This clonotype was detected many times. The gene calls are TRBV18 and TRBJ1-1, with a possible D match to TRBD1 (5 bases). V was pared by 3 bases and J by 2 bases, with 16 bases between. The CDR3 is 16 residues long. Germline assignment: CDR1 KGHSH and CDR2 LQKENI. In DNA, the CDR3 is TGTGCCAGCTCACCCACGGGACCCCCTGATAACACTGAAGCTTTCTTT. Its protein is CASSPTGPPDNTEAFF.

The genes are TRBV6-2 or TRBV6-3 and TRBJ2-7, with 12 bases aligning to TRBD1. The V gene's germline CDR1 is MNHEY and CDR2 SVGEGT. This CDR3 region has 14 residues. V lost 6 bases to trimming and J lost 7 bases; unmatched junction nucleotides: 7. CDR3 DNA: TGTGCCAGCAGCGATGGGACAGGGGGCCTGGAGCAGTACTTC. Its protein is CASSDGTGGLEQYF.

This clonotype was detected a few times. The V call is TRBV6-1, the J call TRBJ2-7, with D uncertain. This CDR3 contains 13 residues. V gave up 5 bases and J gave up 4 bases, with 12 bases separating them. Germline V CDR1 and CDR2: MNHNS, SASEGT. The CDR3 here is CASSLSPEYEQYF. The DNA for the CDR3 is TGTGCCAGCAGTCTCAGCCCTGAATACGAGCAGTACTTC.

This clonotype showed up many times. The genes are TRBV7-3 and TRBJ2-7, with TRBD2 matching 7 bases. Germline V gives CDR1 SGHTA, CDR2 FQGTGA. This CDR3 comprises 16 residues. V trimming: 1 base; J trimming: 7 bases; junction bases outside the gene matches: 13. The CDR3 loop is CASSLSGEGAGEEQYF. CDR3 DNA: TGTGCCAGCAGCTTAAGCGGGGAAGGGGCGGGAGAAGAGCAGTACTTC.

This clonotype was seen more than once but under ten times. The V and J genes are TRBV18 and TRBJ2-3, with 10 bases fitting TRBD2. V lost 1 base to trimming and J lost 2 bases; unmatched junction nucleotides: 18. CDR1 KGHSH and CDR2 LQKENI come from the germline V gene. CDR3 length: 21 residues. The CDR3 DNA is TGTGCCAGCTCACCACGGTGGCTAGCGGGAGAACGGCCAACATTCACAGATACGCAGTATTTT. Residues: CASSPRWLAGERPTFTDTQYF.

The table lists this clonotype with many counts. The rearrangement links TRBV7-9 to TRBJ2-1; D is unresolved. The CDR3 is 12 residues long. Germline V gene data show CDR1 as SEHNR and CDR2 as FQNEAQ (reference sequence). V was shortened by 2 bases and J by 7 bases, with 6 bases between the two germline ends. The CDR3 DNA is TGTGCCAGCAGCTTAAAGTGGAATGAGCAGTTCTTC. Its translation: CASSLKWNEQFF.

This clonotype was picked up a small number of times. The rearrangement joins TRBV27 to TRBJ2-7, with D unclear. The V and J ends lost 5 bases and 1 base respectively, with 9 bases between them. The CDR3 sequence is 13 residues long. Germline values: CDR1 MNHEY, CDR2 SMNVEV (reference sequence). CDR3 coding DNA: TGTGCCAGCAGTCCCGTGACTTCCTACGAGCAGTACTTC. This encodes CASSPVTSYEQYF.

About this clonotype: The conserved phenylalanine or tryptophan normally closing the CDR3 is absent here, so this likely arose from a read error. The CDR3 coding sequence is TGCAGTGCAAAACGGACAGCGAAAGAGACCCAGTACCTC. Protein: CSAKRTAKETQYL. This chain uses TRBV20-1 with TRBJ2-5; the D gene is possibly TRBD1 (6 bases). CDR3 size: 13 residues. The V gene's germline CDR1 is DFQATT and CDR2 SNEGSKA (reference sequence). V was trimmed by 6 bases and J by 3 bases, leaving 14 bases between them.

V and J are TRBV19 and TRBJ2-7; 10 positions match TRBD1. This CDR3 has 16 amino acids. Looked up from germline, CDR1 is LNHDA and CDR2 is SQIVND (reference sequence). Unmatched junction bases numbered 8, after V lost 5 bases and J lost 1 base. The CDR3 loop is CASSSRTGGESYEQYF. The CDR3 DNA reads TGTGCCAGTAGTTCCCGGACAGGGGGGGAGTCCTACGAGCAGTACTTC.

This clonotype was recorded many times. V is TRBV27 and J is TRBJ1-2; D gene uncertain. The CDR3 loop spans 12 amino acids. Germline V gene lookup returns CDR1 MNHEY and CDR2 SMNVEV (reference sequence). Trimming left V 8 bases short and J 7 bases short, with 14 bases between. CDR3 sequence: CASGFRAAGYTF. The CDR3 coding sequence is TGTGCCAGCGGCTTCCGAGCTGCTGGCTACACCTTC.

V usage is TRBV20-1 and J usage is TRBJ2-5, with TRBD2 matching 13 bases. The V and J ends lost 5 bases and 3 bases, in that order; junction bases with no gene match: 9. The CDR3 loop spans 16 amino acids. Per germline, CDR1 DFQATT and CDR2 SNEGSKA (reference sequence). CDR3 DNA: TGCAGTGCTTCTCCGGGACTAGCGGGAAAGGAAGAGACCCAGTACTTC. This translates into CSASPGLAGKEETQYF.

In its sample, this clonotype was seen many times. The genes are TRBV3-1 and TRBJ1-4, with a tentative D call TRBD1 (6 bases). The CDR3 runs to 14 residues. Germline V gene lookup returns CDR1 LGHDT and CDR2 YNNKEL (reference sequence). V was clipped by 2 bases and J by 8 bases, with 12 bases between them. The CDR3 here is CASSQNRVREKLFF. CDR3 DNA sequence: TGTGCCAGCAGCCAAAACAGGGTTCGGGAAAAACTGTTTTTT.